This T cell receptor beta chain was captured by sequencing in a study of T cells after yellow fever vaccination. This clonotype was detected only a few times. V lost 10 bases, J lost 5 bases, and 14 bases lay in between. The germline V gene encodes CDR1 ENHRY and CDR2 SYGVKD. The CDR3 totals 13 residues. TCRdb re-derived calls from the 5' RACE reads in MiXCR, one entry per CDR3 protein. The table records 55,000 or so distinct CDR3 sequences, 6.6% of them present only once. The starting material was CD8+ T cells not binding an NS4B(214-222) dextramer, sorted from PBMCs, obtained about 49 days after the first yellow fever vaccination. This clonotype originated in a man younger than 35 who received the YFV17D yellow fever vaccine. The chain employs TRBV10-3 and TRBJ2-2, with a tentative D call TRBD1 (6 bases). For the CDR3, the DNA is TGTGCCACCGTTCAAACAGGGACCGGGGAGCTGTTTTTT. The encoded protein is CATVQTGTGELFF.